This T cell receptor beta chain came from a study of blood T cell repertoires in COVID-19. Overall study: Specimens from acute and convalescent COVID-19 originated in the United States, Italy and Spain. From T cells, B-cell-depleted T cells, or PBMCs came the material, which was cDNA or gDNA.

Produced via immunoSEQ multiplex PCR; TCRdb's table is partial and in-frame only. The sample includes more than 110,000 clones, roughly 85% seen only once; the top ten take roughly 3.4%. Trimming pared 6 bases from V and 0 bases from J, leaving 11 bases between. Germline assignment: CDR1 MNHEY and CDR2 SVGEGT. The CDR3 is 14 amino acids. This TCR derives from a man in his sixties with acute or convalescent COVID-19. The chain links TRBV6-2 or TRBV6-3 to TRBJ1-1; D not certain. The sequenced sample was peripheral blood. CDR3 amino acids: CASSLAGLNTEAFF. The DNA of the CDR3 is TGTGCCAGCAGCCTCGCTGGGCTGAACACTGAAGCTTTCTTT.